This entry lists 23 T cell receptor beta chains sequenced from one sample in a study of T cell responses to AZD1222 COVID-19 vaccine. Sequencing was performed with immunoSEQ multiplex PCR; in TCRdb, only in-frame clones are kept and a portion is missing. The table records 150,000 to 200,000 clones, 90% to 95% of them present only once. The material was peripheral blood, obtained 28 days after the second dose of the MenACWY control vaccine. All receptors come from an adult who received the MenACWY meningococcal vaccine as a control.

This clone was detected once. The V gene is TRBV6-5, the J gene TRBJ1-1, with D possibly TRBD1 on 6 matching bases. The V end was cut by 6 bases, the J end by 3 bases, with 17 bases between. CDR1 and CDR2 from the germline V gene are MNHEY and SVGAGI. The CDR3 runs to 15 residues. In DNA form, the CDR3 reads TGTGCCAGCAGCCGCGGGGGCAGGGACTACACTGAAGCTTTCTTT. This encodes CASSRGGRDYTEAFF.

Turning to this clone: At the DNA level, this CDR3 is encoded by other sequences in the same sample as well. The chain carries TRBV9 and TRBJ1-1; D ambiguous. The CDR3 consists of 13 residues. Trimming took 0 bases from V and 5 from J, leaving 8 bases between them. From germline, CDR1 is SGDLS and CDR2 YYNGEE. CDR3 DNA sequence: TGTGCCAGCAGCGTAGACCCGGGGACTGAAGCTTTCTTT. Amino acid sequence: CASSVDPGTEAFF.

Points on this clone: In the same sample, other DNA sequences code for this CDR3. This chain joins TRBV7-9 and TRBJ2-3, with a weak D call TRBD2 (5 bases). CDR1 and CDR2 from the germline V gene are SEHNR and FQNEAQ (reference sequence). The CDR3 loop spans 13 amino acids. The germline V and J ends were trimmed by 4 bases and 3 bases, with 8 bases remaining between them. Here the CDR3 DNA reads TGTGCCAGCAGCTCTTGGGAGACAGATACGCAGTATTTT. Its protein is CASSSWETDTQYF.

The chain carries TRBV13 and TRBJ2-6; D is possibly TRBD1 (5 bases). Trimming removed 5 bases at V and 4 bases at J, with 15 bases between. The germline CDR1 and CDR2 sequences are PRHDT and FYEKMQ (reference sequence). There are 16 residues in the CDR3. CDR3 sequence (DNA): TGTGCCAGCAGCACCTTCCAGGGAACCGGGGCCAACGTCCTGACTTTC. It is translated as CASSTFQGTGANVLTF.

The genes are TRBV7-8 and TRBJ1-2; unclear D gene. In germline, CDR1 is SGHVS, CDR2 FQNEAQ. Between the trimmed V and J ends, which lost 4 bases and 3 bases, there was a span of 12 bases. The CDR3 sequence is 14 residues long. CDR3 region: CASSSLFRDYGYTF. The DNA for the CDR3 is TGTGCCAGCAGCTCCCTTTTTAGAGACTATGGCTACACCTTC.

The rearrangement links TRBV7-9 to TRBJ1-1; D is unresolved. Germline loops: CDR1 SEHNR, CDR2 FQNEAQ (reference sequence). V lost 4 bases and J lost 0, with 6 bases in between. CDR3 length: 13 amino acids. The CDR3 nucleotides read TGTGCCAGCAGCTCCCTAATGAACACTGAAGCTTTCTTT. It encodes CASSSLMNTEAFF.

V is TRBV19 and J is TRBJ1-2; 9 positions match TRBD1. The CDR3 loop spans 17 amino acids. Germline V gives CDR1 LNHDA, CDR2 SQIVND (reference sequence). The J segment lost 5 bases and the V segment lost 4 bases, leaving 14 bases of the junction unmatched. The CDR3 loop is CASSTQYRGRGSYGYTF. CDR3 DNA: TGTGCCAGTAGTACTCAGTACAGGGGGCGCGGATCTTATGGCTACACCTTC.

This chain connects TRBV29-1 to TRBJ2-7; 7 bases fit TRBD2. The CDR3 runs 13 residues. Germline CDR1 reads SQVTM; CDR2 reads ANQGSEA. Trimming cost V 4 bases and J 2 bases; bases outside gene matches: 5. DNA for the CDR3: TGCAGCGTTGGCGGACGGGGGGCCTACGAGCAGTACTTC. Protein sequence: CSVGGRGAYEQYF.

This sequence joins TRBV19 and TRBJ1-6; D might be TRBD1 (5 bases). The V gene's germline CDR1 is LNHDA and CDR2 SQIVND (reference sequence). V shed 5 bases and J shed 10 bases, with 18 bases lying between them. This CDR3 has 15 residues. CDR3 region: CASSSRGLTNSPLHF. The CDR3 coding sequence is TGTGCCAGTAGTTCAAGGGGACTCACCAACTCACCCCTCCACTTT.

V gene TRBV9 combines with J gene TRBJ2-7, with 8 bases matching TRBD2. The CDR3 loop spans 14 amino acids. V was pared by 2 bases and J by 0 bases, with 1 base of the junction left unmatched. CDR1 is SGDLS, CDR2 YYNGEE, per germline. CDR3 protein: CASSVSGTSYEQYF. The CDR3 coding sequence is TGTGCCAGCAGCGTTAGCGGGACCTCCTACGAGCAGTACTTC.

V usage is TRBV10-3 and J usage is TRBJ1-5; unclear D gene. The germline gives CDR1 ENHRY, CDR2 SYGVKD. The V end lost 2 bases, the J end lost 4 bases, and 12 bases lay between the germline ends. The CDR3 has 15 amino acids. CDR3 nucleotides: TGTGCCATCAGTGAGGGAGGATTGGGAAATCAGCCCCAGCATTTT. Amino acid sequence: CAISEGGLGNQPQHF.

V and J are TRBV28 and TRBJ2-7; D possibly corresponds to TRBD2 (6 bases). The CDR3 runs 16 residues. Germline CDR1 MDHEN, CDR2 SYDVKM. V was shortened by 4 bases and J by 3 bases, with 19 bases between the two germline ends. The CDR3 loop reads CASSSPGLRILYEQYF. Here the CDR3 DNA reads TGTGCCAGCAGTTCCCCGGGACTCCGAATTCTCTACGAGCAGTACTTC.

V gene TRBV19 combines with J gene TRBJ2-1, with 10 bases that match TRBD2. This CDR3 contains 15 residues. The junction had 4 bases not matched to a gene; V was cut back by 6 bases and J by 2 bases. From germline, CDR1 is LNHDA and CDR2 SQIVND (reference sequence). CDR3 residues: CASRVAGGTYNEQFF. Here the CDR3 DNA reads TGTGCCAGTAGAGTAGCGGGAGGAACCTACAATGAGCAGTTCTTC.

Here the CDR3 reads CASSLAGQANSPLHF. Here the CDR3 DNA reads TGTGCCAGCAGCTTAGCGGGACAGGCGAATTCACCCCTCCACTTT. V is TRBV7-3 and J is TRBJ1-6, with 8 nucleotides matching TRBD1. V gave up 2 bases and J gave up 7 bases; unmatched junction bases: 4. Germline V gene data show CDR1 as SGHTA and CDR2 as FQGTGA. CDR3 length equals 15 residues.

This clone has a single count. The chain has TRBV19 and TRBJ2-3, with 12 bases fitting TRBD2. CDR1 is LNHDA, CDR2 SQIVND, per germline (reference sequence). The CDR3 consists of 14 residues. V lost 8 bases and J lost 6; bases outside the gene matches: 6. The CDR3: CASRPSGRGDTQYF. For the CDR3, the DNA is TGTGCCAGTCGTCCTAGCGGGAGGGGGGATACGCAGTATTTT.

This chain joins TRBV2 and TRBJ2-3, with TRBD1 as a possible D gene (6 bases). The CDR3 sequence is 16 residues long. V gave up 2 bases and J gave up 1 base, with 13 bases separating them. Per germline, CDR1 SNHLY and CDR2 FYNNEI. The CDR3 DNA reads TGTGCCAGCAGTGAACAGGGGACCATTCGCACAGATACGCAGTATTTT. Translation: CASSEQGTIRTDTQYF.

This chain uses TRBV28 with TRBJ2-2; possible D gene TRBD1, 5 bases. V lost 5 bases to trimming and J lost 5 bases, with 15 bases between them. The length of the CDR3 is 15 residues. The V gene's germline CDR1 is MDHEN and CDR2 SYDVKM. In nucleotides, the CDR3 is TGTGCCAGCAGTCTATACAAGGCAGGGACCGGGGAGCTGTTTTTT. Its protein product is CASSLYKAGTGELFF.

J is TRBJ2-7 and V is TRBV6-1; tentative D call: TRBD1 (6 bases). V was clipped by 4 bases and J by 1 base, with 17 bases between them. Per the germline V gene, CDR1 is MNHNS and CDR2 is SASEGT. The CDR3 loop spans 16 amino acids. The chain's CDR3 is CASSAPQGPPSYEQYF. The CDR3 region has the DNA TGTGCCAGCAGTGCCCCCCAGGGGCCACCTTCCTACGAGCAGTACTTC.

This clone was seen a handful of times. The chain is built from TRBV27 and TRBJ2-1; TRBD2 aligns across 8 bases. Germline V gene data show CDR1 as MNHEY and CDR2 as SMNVEV (reference sequence). V shed 10 bases, J shed 2 bases, and the junction held 7 bases outside the gene matches. CDR3 length equals 14 residues. The CDR3 here is CATAVGRAYNEQFF. The CDR3 nucleotides read TGTGCCACTGCTGTCGGGAGGGCCTACAATGAGCAGTTCTTC.

The chain is built from TRBV6-1 and TRBJ1-6; D is possibly TRBD1 (6 bases). Germline lookup yields CDR1 MNHNS and CDR2 SASEGT. The length of the CDR3 is 15 residues. The ends were cut back, 1 base at V and 6 bases at J, with 10 bases in the middle. The CDR3 DNA follows: TGTGCCAGCAGTGAAGACGGGACACGTAATTCACCCCTCCACTTT. Protein: CASSEDGTRNSPLHF.

The chain uses TRBV27 and TRBJ1-1; 8 nucleotides align to TRBD1. Germline assignment: CDR1 MNHEY and CDR2 SMNVEV (reference sequence). The V and J ends lost 2 bases and 8 bases, in that order; junction bases with no gene match: 16. This CDR3 comprises 17 residues. CDR3 sequence: CASSLAPPGGPDAEAFF. The CDR3, as DNA: TGTGCCAGCAGTTTAGCCCCCCCAGGGGGCCCAGATGCAGAAGCTTTCTTT.

This clone was seen only once. The V call is TRBV18, the J call TRBJ2-1; D possibly corresponds to TRBD1 (5 bases). The V end lost 0 bases, the J end lost 7 bases, and 10 bases lay between the germline ends. The CDR3 spans 14 residues. CDR1 and CDR2 (germline): KGHSH, LQKENI. The CDR3 here is CASSPPSRDNEQFF. DNA of the CDR3: TGTGCCAGCTCACCACCGAGCAGGGATAATGAGCAGTTCTTC.

This clone was detected only a few times. The chain joins TRBV18 to TRBJ1-3, with 8 nucleotides matching TRBD1. V lost 1 base, J lost 0 bases, and 5 bases stayed unmatched. CDR1 is KGHSH and CDR2 is LQKENI in the germline V gene. The CDR3 runs to 17 residues. The CDR3 region is CASSPQGQASSGNTIYF. The CDR3, as DNA: TGTGCCAGCTCACCACAGGGACAGGCGAGCTCTGGAAACACCATATATTTT.